This record covers a single T cell receptor (beta chain). Its antigen is unidentified. Here immunoSEQ multiplex PCR was the method, and the copy in TCRdb shows in-frame clones only, minus some. The table records around 100,000 clones, over 75% of them present only once. This specimen comes from a study of T cell responses to AZD1222 COVID-19 vaccine. Regarding the study as a whole: Two AZD1222 doses significantly raised spike-specific TCR breadth and depth over controls. Among the donors, most were white British and more were female, and clonal diversity was possibly underestimated. After the peak T cell response, and only then, were repertoires sampled.

The V gene end was trimmed by 3 bases and the J gene end by 3 bases; junction bases not matched to a gene: 2. Germline CDR1 is SGHVS and CDR2 is FNYEAQ. The CDR3 contains 14 residues. The receptor was derived from an adult in good health. The sample was peripheral blood, taken on day 0 of MenACWY control vaccination. The rearrangement joins TRBV7-6 to TRBJ1-2; 9 bases map to TRBD1. CDR3 nucleotides: TGTGCCAGCAGCTTGGGACAGGGAGACTATGGCTACACCTTC. It yields the protein CASSLGQGDYGYTF.